These T cell receptor beta chains were read from a single sample in a study of OX40 agonist ivuxolimab in advanced cancers. Method: immunoSEQ multiplex PCR; TCRdb's copy keeps in-frame clones and lacks some. The table records 30,000 to 35,000 clones, 90% of them present only once. Source: CD4+ or CD8+ T cells sorted from blood, taken in a trial of the OX40 agonist ivuxolimab. The receptor set was obtained from an adult with an advanced solid tumor such as melanoma, head and neck, liver or kidney cancer. CDR3s include the opening cysteine and the closing phenylalanine or tryptophan. The D gene is left open where the match is weak. Part of the rows lack a size; the others show once, few, many or a class for expanded clones.

once	TRBD2	TRBV4-3	TRBJ2-7	CASSQGEGGRAAYEQYF	TGCGCCAGCAGCCAAGGCGAAGGAGGGAGGGCCGCCTACGAGCAGTACTTC
NA	NA	TRBV10-1	TRBJ2-3	CASSAAVTDTQYF	TGCGCCAGCAGTGCGGCAGTAACAGATACGCAGTATTTT
NA	TRBD1	TRBV28	TRBJ1-1	CASSYRGRTQAFF	TGTGCCAGCAGTTACAGGGGGCGCACTCAAGCTTTCTTT
NA	TRBD1	TRBV30	TRBJ2-1	CAWSMGTGHDEQFF	TGTGCCTGGAGTATGGGGACAGGGCACGATGAGCAGTTCTTC
once	NA	TRBV19	TRBJ1-1	CASSPWGKTEAFF	TGTGCCAGTAGTCCCTGGGGGAAGACTGAAGCTTTCTTT
NA	NA	TRBV7-6	TRBJ1-1	CASSFGMRGATEAFF	TGTGCCAGCAGCTTTGGAATGAGGGGGGCCACTGAAGCTTTCTTT
once	TRBD1	TRBV7-9	TRBJ1-2	CASSLRGRRDGYTF	TGTGCCAGCAGCTTAAGGGGGCGGCGTGATGGCTACACCTTC
NA	TRBD1	TRBV19	TRBJ1-5	CASRTGYQPQHF	TGTGCCAGTAGGACAGGGTATCAGCCCCAGCATTTT
NA	NA	TRBV29-1	TRBJ1-2	CSGRTVSNYGYTF	TGCAGCGGTCGGACAGTTTCTAACTATGGCTACACCTTC
once	NA	TRBV2	TRBJ2-7	CASVGHSTYEQYF	TGTGCCAGCGTAGGGCACTCTACCTACGAGCAGTACTTC
NA	NA	TRBV9	TRBJ2-7	CASSPYTTGSYEQYF	TGTGCCAGCAGCCCCTACACGACAGGTTCCTACGAGCAGTACTTC
NA	NA	TRBV2	TRBJ2-1	CASSLKWGEQFF	TGTGCCAGCAGCCTAAAGTGGGGGGAGCAGTTCTTC
NA	NA	TRBV2	TRBJ1-5	CASRDPREGNQPQHF	TGTGCCAGCAGGGACCCCAGGGAGGGCAATCAGCCCCAGCATTTT
few	TRBD1	TRBV10-3	TRBJ1-6	CAISEPGATGEGSPLHF	TGTGCCATCAGTGAGCCTGGGGCGACAGGGGAAGGTTCACCCCTCCACTTT
NA	NA	TRBV9	TRBJ1-1	CASSVAGWGNTEAFF	TGTGCCAGCAGCGTAGCTGGGTGGGGTAACACTGAAGCTTTCTTT
NA	NA	TRBV7-9	TRBJ1-1	CASSPTDTNTEAFF	TGTGCCAGCAGCCCCACGGACACGAACACTGAAGCTTTCTTT
NA	NA	TRBV5-1	TRBJ2-7	CASSPKNPYYEQYF	TGCGCCAGCAGCCCAAAAAATCCTTACTACGAGCAGTACTTC
NA	TRBD1	TRBV6-1	TRBJ2-7	CASIDRGVDYEQYF	TGTGCCAGCATAGACAGGGGAGTTGACTACGAGCAGTACTTC
NA	NA	TRBV7-9	TRBJ2-7	CASSLGGDLYEQYF	TGTGCCAGCAGCTTAGGGGGAGATCTCTACGAGCAGTACTTC
NA	NA	TRBV19	TRBJ2-7	CASSQGPTEQYF	TGTGCCAGTAGTCAGGGCCCTACGGAGCAGTACTTC
NA	NA	TRBV11-1	TRBJ2-1	CASSSGRGGNEQFF	TGTGCCAGCAGCTCCGGCAGGGGTGGGAATGAGCAGTTCTTC
few	NA	TRBV4-1	TRBJ1-1	CASSQTVYTEAFF	TGCGCCAGCAGCCAGACAGTTTACACTGAAGCTTTCTTT
NA	TRBD1	TRBV6-1	TRBJ2-6	CASSGFGTGSFAGANVLTF	TGTGCCAGCAGTGGATTCGGGACAGGGTCTTTCGCTGGGGCCAACGTCCTGACTTTC
NA	NA	TRBV6-5	TRBJ2-2	CASSSQGSGELFF	TGTGCCAGCAGTTCTCAGGGGAGCGGGGAGCTGTTTTTT
few	TRBD2	TRBV14	TRBJ2-1	CASGPWGTSVGEQFF	TGTGCCAGCGGCCCTTGGGGGACTAGCGTAGGTGAGCAGTTCTTC
few	NA	TRBV7-2	TRBJ1-1	CASSLGPWTEAFF	TGTGCCAGCAGCTTAGGTCCCTGGACTGAAGCTTTCTTT
NA	TRBD2	TRBV29-1	TRBJ2-2	CSGATSGNTPGELFF	TGCAGCGGCGCGACTAGCGGGAACACTCCCGGGGAGCTGTTTTTT
NA	NA	TRBV5-1	TRBJ2-3	CASMSSPDTQYF	TGCGCCAGCATGAGTAGTCCAGATACGCAGTATTTT
NA	NA	TRBV14	TRBJ1-6	CASSQDFGYNSPLHF	TGTGCCAGCAGCCAAGATTTCGGTTACAATTCACCCCTCCACTTT
NA	NA	TRBV6-5	TRBJ1-5	CATHQTGQINQPQHF	TGTGCCACCCACCAAACGGGACAAATCAATCAGCCCCAGCATTTT
NA	NA	TRBV6-1	TRBJ2-7	CASSEGRGGYEQYF	TGTGCCAGCAGTGAAGGCAGGGGAGGGTACGAGCAGTACTTC
NA	NA	TRBV6-1	TRBJ2-1	CASSPSEYTEQFF	TGTGCCAGCAGCCCCTCCGAGTATACTGAGCAGTTCTTC
NA	NA	TRBV7-2	TRBJ2-7	CASSLQTVYEQYF	TGTGCCAGCAGCCTGCAGACAGTCTACGAGCAGTACTTC
NA	NA	TRBV5-6	TRBJ2-5	CASSDGRARETQYF	TGTGCCAGCAGCGACGGTAGGGCTCGAGAGACCCAGTACTTC
NA	TRBD2	TRBV14	TRBJ2-7	CASSHTQQGTSGRRSYEQYF	TGTGCCAGCAGCCACACTCAGCAAGGGACTAGCGGGAGGAGGTCTTACGAGCAGTACTTC
NA	NA	TRBV7-9	TRBJ1-2	CASSYLGLLDGYTF	TGTGCCAGCAGCTATCTAGGCTTGCTCGACGGCTACACCTTC
once	TRBD1	TRBV11-2	TRBJ1-2	CASSLLTGLPGYGYTF	TGTGCCAGCAGCTTATTGACAGGGCTCCCTGGCTATGGCTACACCTTC
once	NA	TRBV27	TRBJ1-2	CASSPLSDGYGYTF	TGTGCCAGCAGTCCCTTATCTGATGGATATGGCTACACCTTC
NA	NA	TRBV30	TRBJ2-1	CAWGFTEQFF	TGTGCCTGGGGTTTTACGGAGCAGTTCTTC
once	NA	TRBV27	TRBJ1-5	CASSLQSNQPQHF	TGTGCCAGCAGCCTTCAAAGCAATCAGCCCCAGCATTTT
NA	NA	TRBV5-6	TRBJ1-6	CASSLGAGLFSYNSPLHF	TGTGCCAGCAGCTTGGGGGCAGGCCTCTTCTCCTATAATTCACCCCTCCACTTT
NA	NA	TRBV6-5	TRBJ2-7	CASSSLIGTLYEQYF	TGTGCCAGCAGTTCACTCATTGGGACACTCTACGAGCAGTACTTC
medium-sized	NA	TRBV10-2	TRBJ1-1	CASRTSVGAFF	TGCGCCAGCAGGACGTCGGTGGGGGCTTTCTTT
NA	NA	TRBV6-5	TRBJ2-7	CASSYSFPDYEQYF	TGTGCCAGCAGTTACTCTTTTCCAGACTACGAGCAGTACTTC
once	TRBD1	TRBV28	TRBJ2-7	CASQTGVSSYEQYF	TGTGCCAGCCAGACAGGGGTTAGCTCCTACGAGCAGTACTTC
NA	NA	TRBV5-6	TRBJ2-2	CASATPNTGELFF	TGTGCCAGCGCGACACCGAACACCGGGGAGCTGTTTTTT
NA	TRBD1	TRBV11-3	TRBJ2-1	CASSPKAGTGEGNEQFF	TGTGCCAGCAGCCCTAAAGCCGGGACAGGGGAGGGGAATGAGCAGTTCTTC
NA	NA	TRBV28	TRBJ1-3	CASSLRSSGNTIYF	TGTGCCAGCAGTTTAAGGAGCTCTGGAAACACCATATATTTT
once	TRBD1	TRBV28	TRBJ1-5	CASSLGGTDMPIWPQPQHF	TGTGCCAGCAGTTTAGGGGGGACAGATATGCCGATATGGCCCCAGCCCCAGCATTTT
NA	NA	TRBV7-3	TRBJ1-1	CASSLEGAGTEAFF	TGTGCCAGCAGCTTAGAAGGGGCTGGGACTGAAGCTTTCTTT
NA	TRBD2	TRBV4-2	TRBJ2-7	CASSQDTSGSSYEQYF	TGTGCCAGCAGCCAAGATACTAGCGGGAGCTCCTACGAGCAGTACTTC
NA	NA	TRBV28	TRBJ1-5	CASHAGASQPQHF	TGTGCCAGCCACGCAGGGGCATCTCAGCCCCAGCATTTT
NA	TRBD2	TRBV2	TRBJ2-7	CASRLAGGNPYEQYF	TGTGCCAGCAGACTAGCGGGAGGGAACCCCTACGAGCAGTACTTC